The 15 T cell receptor beta chains in this list originate from one sample, sequenced in a study of blood T cell repertoires in COVID-19. The repertoire was sequenced with immunoSEQ multiplex PCR; TCRdb's copy has only in-frame clones and lacks some. The sample consists of some 200,000 clones, over 75% of them appearing once. Sequenced material: peripheral blood. These receptors came from a middle-aged man with active or convalescent COVID-19.

This chain connects TRBV3-1 (or the pseudogene TRBV3-2) to TRBJ2-2; a possible D gene is TRBD1 (5 bases). Trimming took 4 bases from V and 4 from J, leaving 10 bases between them. From germline, CDR1 is LGHDT and CDR2 YNNKEL (reference sequence). CDR3 size: 14 residues. CDR3 sequence reads: CASSLQGPTGELFF. The CDR3 DNA reads TGTGCCAGCAGCCTCCAGGGTCCCACCGGGGAGCTGTTTTTT.

As DNA, the CDR3 is TGTGCCAGTAGCCCGGGACAGGGGGCCCGTCAGCCCCAGCATTTT. Its translation is CASSPGQGARQPQHF. This chain uses TRBV19 with TRBJ1-5, with 12 bases fitting TRBD1. V lost 6 bases and J lost 6; bases outside the gene matches: 6. The germline V gene encodes CDR1 LNHDA and CDR2 SQIVND (reference sequence). This CDR3 region has 15 residues.

V gene TRBV3-1 (or the pseudogene TRBV3-2) combines with J gene TRBJ2-5; the D gene is possibly TRBD2 (5 bases). The CDR3 is 17 residues long. Germline CDR1 reads LGHDT; CDR2 reads YNNKEL (reference sequence). V was clipped by 0 bases and J by 2 bases, with 16 bases between them. CDR3 sequence: CASSQDRVGVRQETQYF. CDR3 in DNA: TGTGCCAGCAGCCAAGATCGTGTCGGGGTTCGACAAGAGACCCAGTACTTC.

The chain recombines TRBV2 with TRBJ1-2; a weak D match, TRBD1 (5 bases). V was cut by 5 bases and J by 1 base, with 14 bases left in between. The CDR3 is made up of 15 amino acids. Germline V lookup: CDR1 SNHLY, CDR2 FYNNEI. CDR3 loop: CASSYQGTVNYGYTF. The DNA for the CDR3 is TGTGCCAGCAGTTACCAGGGAACGGTTAACTATGGCTACACCTTC.

This clone was detected once. The J gene is TRBJ1-6, the V gene TRBV5-1; a weak D match, TRBD1 (5 bases). The CDR3 extends over 20 amino acids. Trimming left V 1 base short and J 0 bases short, with 20 bases between. Germline-derived CDR1 and CDR2 are SGHRS and YFSETQ. CDR3 bases: TGCGCCAGCAGCTTGTTCAACAGGATGAAGACAAGCTCCTATAATTCACCCCTCCACTTT. It specifies CASSLFNRMKTSSYNSPLHF.

This clone was detected only once. V and J are TRBV6-2 or TRBV6-3 and TRBJ2-5, with 8 bases identical to TRBD2. In germline, CDR1 is MNHEY, CDR2 SVGEGT. This CDR3 is 15 amino acids long. V lost 5 bases and J lost 0; bases outside the gene matches: 5. CDR3 nucleotides: TGTGCCAGCAGTCCGGGACTAGGGTACCAAGAGACCCAGTACTTC. This gives the protein CASSPGLGYQETQYF.

The genes are TRBV6-5 and TRBJ1-6, with D possibly matching TRBD1 (5 bases). The CDR3 totals 16 residues. CDR1 is MNHEY and CDR2 is SVGAGI in the germline V gene. V lost 4 bases and J lost 8, with 18 bases in between. DNA of the CDR3: TGTGCCAGCAGTTTATCCGGGACTCCGGGGTATTCACCCCTCCACTTT. Translated, it gives CASSLSGTPGYSPLHF.

This sequence joins TRBV4-1 and TRBJ1-2; possibly TRBD1 for D (5 bases). Germline CDR1 MGHRA, CDR2 YSYEKL. The CDR3 runs to 15 residues. V shed 1 base and J shed 2 bases, with 11 bases lying between them. The chain's CDR3 is CASSQGSGGNYGYTF. CDR3 coding DNA: TGCGCCAGCAGCCAAGGATCCGGGGGAAACTATGGCTACACCTTC.

V is TRBV7-3 and J is TRBJ2-5, with D possibly matching TRBD1 (5 bases). The germline V and J ends were trimmed by 3 bases and 5 bases, with 13 bases remaining between them. Germline assignment: CDR1 SGHTA and CDR2 FQGTGA. The length of the CDR3 is 14 residues. The CDR3 region is CASSFTGPWETQYF. The CDR3 coding sequence is TGTGCCAGCAGCTTTACAGGTCCGTGGGAGACCCAGTACTTC. The variable domain in full, with the rest retrieved from reference TRBV7-3 and TRBJ2-5, is GAGVSQTPSNKVTEKGKYVELRCDPISGHTALYWYRQSLGQGPEFLIYFQGTGAADDSGLPNDRFFAVRPEGSVSTLKIQRTERGDSAVYLCASSFTGPWETQYFGPGTRLLVL.

The chain uses TRBV18 and TRBJ2-2, with TRBD1 matching 10 bases. Losses at the gene ends were 3 bases for V and 4 bases for J; bases not matched to a gene: 11. Germline assignment: CDR1 KGHSH and CDR2 LQKENI. The CDR3 is made up of 18 amino acids. The CDR3, as DNA: TGTGCCAGCTCACCGTCCTTACGACAGGGGGCCGGCACCGGGGAGCTGTTTTTT. Its translation is CASSPSLRQGAGTGELFF.

In this sample, this clone turned up once. The chain joins TRBV6-1 to TRBJ1-5; D unresolved. Germline CDR1 MNHNS, CDR2 SASEGT. This CDR3 has 14 amino acids. Trimming removed 3 bases at V and 4 bases at J, with 10 bases between. The CDR3 DNA is TGTGCCAGCAGTGATTCGGCGGTAAATCAGCCCCAGCATTTT. Translated, it gives CASSDSAVNQPQHF.

V and J are TRBV9 and TRBJ2-3; possible D gene TRBD2, 6 bases. The CDR3 extends over 16 amino acids. Trimming stripped 0 bases from V and 9 bases from J, with 20 bases between. Germline V gene sequence: CDR1 SGDLS, CDR2 YYNGEE. The CDR3 sequence: CASSVEEGPWTGTQYF. CDR3 coding DNA: TGTGCCAGCAGCGTAGAGGAGGGACCCTGGACGGGGACGCAGTATTTT.

This clone came up once. The chain links TRBV6-5 to TRBJ1-2; D remains unclear. The CDR3 length is 16 residues. Germline V gene sequence: CDR1 MNHEY, CDR2 SVGAGI. The germline V and J ends were trimmed by 1 base and 4 bases, with 16 bases remaining between them. CDR3 nucleotide sequence: TGTGCCAGCAGTTACTTTAAAGGAGAGTTTTTCTATGGCTACACCTTC. Translating gives CASSYFKGEFFYGYTF.

The chain has TRBV6-5 and TRBJ1-6; 7 nucleotides match TRBD1. The germline CDR1 and CDR2 sequences are MNHEY and SVGAGI. The CDR3 is 15 residues long. J was trimmed by 10 bases and V by 0 bases; bases with no gene match: 6. The CDR3 DNA sequence: TGTGCCAGCAGTTACTCCTTCGAACAGGGGTCACCCCTCCACTTT. It specifies CASSYSFEQGSPLHF.

The CDR3 nucleotides are TGTGCCAGCAGCCAAGTAGGGCAGGGGGCTCAGCCCCAGCATTTT. It encodes CASSQVGQGAQPQHF. The V and J genes are TRBV14 and TRBJ1-5; TRBD1 matches 8 bases. The CDR3 contains 15 residues. V shed 1 base and J 6 bases; nucleotides not matched to a gene: 5. Germline V gene data show CDR1 as SGHDN and CDR2 as FVKESK.